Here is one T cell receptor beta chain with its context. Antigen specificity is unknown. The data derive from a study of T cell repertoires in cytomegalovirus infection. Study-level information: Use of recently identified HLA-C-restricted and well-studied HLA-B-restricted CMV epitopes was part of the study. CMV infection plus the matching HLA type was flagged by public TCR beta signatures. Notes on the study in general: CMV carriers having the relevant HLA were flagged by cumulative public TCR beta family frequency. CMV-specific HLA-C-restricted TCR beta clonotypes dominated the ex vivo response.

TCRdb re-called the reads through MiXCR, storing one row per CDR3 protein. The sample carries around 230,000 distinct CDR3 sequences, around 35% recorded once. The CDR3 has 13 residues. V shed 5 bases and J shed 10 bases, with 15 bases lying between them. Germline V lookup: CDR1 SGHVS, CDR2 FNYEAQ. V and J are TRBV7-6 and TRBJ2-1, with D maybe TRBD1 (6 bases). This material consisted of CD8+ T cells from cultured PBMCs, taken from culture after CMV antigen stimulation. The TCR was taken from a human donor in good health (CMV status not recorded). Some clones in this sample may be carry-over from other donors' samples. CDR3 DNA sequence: TGTGCCAGCAGCCCGGACAGTTGGCGGGAGCAGTTCTTC. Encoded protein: CASSPDSWREQFF.